This T cell receptor beta chain was profiled in a study of T cell responses to AZD1222 COVID-19 vaccine. Study-level points and caveats: The span of vaccine-associated CD4 TCRs extended across spike, with dominance at 160-218 and 743-854.

Turning to this clone: The target antigen is unknown.

Method: immunoSEQ multiplex PCR; TCRdb's copy keeps in-frame clones and lacks some. This sample has about 60,000 clones, with 90% to 95% found just once. This CDR3 spans 13 amino acids. Trimming took 3 bases from V and 4 from J, leaving 7 bases between them. Germline values: CDR1 LNHDA, CDR2 SQIVND (reference sequence). This TCR was recovered from an adult who received the MenACWY meningococcal vaccine as a control. The sequences come from peripheral blood, collected 28 days after the second dose of the MenACWY control vaccine. V usage is TRBV19 and J usage is TRBJ1-5; D not resolved. The CDR3 loop reads CASSIQVNQPQHF. The CDR3 coding sequence is TGTGCCAGTAGTATTCAGGTTAATCAGCCCCAGCATTTT.